These 9 T cell receptor beta chains were all obtained from the same sample, sequenced in a study of post-analysis software for immune sequencing data. Study observations and caveats: Roughly five TRBV segments occurring more often in patients than controls included TRBV5-6, TRBV5-1 and TRBV20-1.

These receptors lack a known antigen. Every TCR beta cDNA library bore unique molecular identifiers. In TCRdb, the PCR reads were re-called with MiXCR into one record per CDR3 protein. Among 350,000 to 500,000 distinct CDR3 sequences listed, 39% were seen once. Material for sequencing was blood. These receptors were obtained from a girl aged 2 to 9 with multiple sclerosis.

This clonotype was observed a few times. The chain links TRBV7-8 to TRBJ2-1; TRBD2 matches 8 bases. V shed 7 bases, J shed 3 bases, and the junction held 11 bases outside the gene matches. The CDR3 covers 16 residues. Germline V gene sequence: CDR1 SGHVS, CDR2 FQNEAQ. CDR3 in amino acids: CASTFSGKGGYNEQFF. The DNA for the CDR3 is TGTGCCAGCACCTTTAGCGGGAAGGGGGGCTACAATGAGCAGTTCTTC.

CDR3 DNA: TGCAGTGCCTGGTCCCTGACAGGGAAGTTTAGCAACAATGAGCAGTTCTTC. Amino acid sequence: CSAWSLTGKFSNNEQFF. The rearrangement links TRBV20-1 to TRBJ2-1; 7 bases are shared with TRBD1. Germline trimming cut 6 bases from V and 5 bases from J; bases unmatched to any gene: 19. Germline CDR1 is DFQATT and CDR2 is SNEGSKA (reference sequence). The CDR3 length is 17 residues.

This clonotype has ten or more counts. The chain has TRBV6-5 and TRBJ2-1, with 8 bases matching TRBD1. J was trimmed by 6 bases and V by 10 bases; bases with no gene match: 11. The CDR3 totals 14 residues. Germline V gene sequence: CDR1 MNHEY, CDR2 SVGAGI. CDR3 in DNA: TGTGCCACTTCGGACAGGGTCGTAAGCAATGAGCAGTTCTTC. It yields the protein CATSDRVVSNEQFF.

This clonotype was detected only once. The chain is built from TRBV20-1 and TRBJ2-1; maybe TRBD2 (5 bases). Trimming shortened V by 3 bases and J by 0 bases, and 9 bases separated the two germline ends. Germline values: CDR1 DFQATT, CDR2 SNEGSKA (reference sequence). The CDR3 is made up of 14 amino acids. CDR3 DNA: TGCAGTGCTAGTATGGCGGGCTCCTACAATGAGCAGTTCTTC. Translating gives CSASMAGSYNEQFF.

J is TRBJ2-7 and V is TRBV29-1, with TRBD2 identical over 10 bases. Looked up from germline, CDR1 is SQVTM and CDR2 is ANQGSEA. V lost 5 bases to trimming and J lost 3 bases; unmatched junction nucleotides: 4. The CDR3 extends over 13 amino acids. The CDR3 region has the DNA TGCAGCGTTCTCGGGACTAGCGTCTACGAGCAGTACTTC. Its protein product is CSVLGTSVYEQYF.

A few counts support this clonotype. The J gene is TRBJ2-3, the V gene TRBV10-2, with 12 bases fitting TRBD2. The CDR3 sequence is 18 residues long. Germline-derived CDR1 and CDR2 are WSHSY and SAAADI. Germline trimming cut 0 bases from V and 0 bases from J; bases unmatched to any gene: 4. The chain's CDR3 is CASSESVGLAGSTDTQYF. CDR3 in DNA: TGCGCCAGCAGTGAGTCGGTAGGACTAGCGGGGAGCACAGATACGCAGTATTTT.

The chain combines TRBV28 with TRBJ1-2, with TRBD1 identical over 8 bases. The CDR3 length is 13 residues. J gave up 7 bases and V 7 bases, and 8 bases lay outside the gene matches. The germline gives CDR1 MDHEN, CDR2 SYDVKM. The CDR3 here is CASNPDRARGYTF. The CDR3 bases are TGTGCCAGCAACCCGGACAGGGCTCGTGGCTACACCTTC.

This clonotype was counted once. This rearrangement joins TRBV12-3 or TRBV12-4 to TRBJ2-6; 7 bases map to TRBD2. With 5 bases clipped from V and 0 bases from J, the junction kept 13 bases outside the gene matches. The CDR3 runs 19 residues. Written as DNA, the CDR3 is TGTGCCAGCAGTCTCGGAGTCGGCGGGGGAGCCTCTGGGGCCAACGTCCTGACTTTC. Translation gives CASSLGVGGGASGANVLTF.

This clonotype came up a few times. The chain couples TRBV5-1 to TRBJ1-1; 7 nucleotides match TRBD1. Germline CDR1 is SGHRS and CDR2 is YFSETQ. V lost 0 bases to trimming and J lost 0 bases; unmatched junction nucleotides: 5. The CDR3 spans 16 residues. The CDR3 reads CASSLEGTAMNTEAFF. The CDR3 bases are TGCGCCAGCAGCTTGGAAGGGACAGCGATGAACACTGAAGCTTTCTTT.